The 15 T cell receptor beta chains below all came from one sample that was sequenced in a study of T-cell memory formation after mild COVID-19. One entry per CDR3 protein, called by TCRdb with MiXCR from the 5' RACE reads. Counted here are around 200,000 distinct CDR3 sequences, around 27% occurring once; the ten biggest clones make up about 10%. Sequencing was carried out using PBMCs or a T cell subset sorted from them (not recorded which). The receptors come from an adult woman who had mild COVID-19 (a few samples of this study predate the infection). Cell type and time point are not known.

This clonotype has more than one count but fewer than ten. This chain links TRBV21-1 with TRBJ2-3; the table's TRBD2 call for D was not verified on the DNA. TRBV21-1 is a pseudogene. The CDR3 has 17 residues. For the CDR3, the DNA is TGTGCCAGCAGCAAAGTGACTAGCGGGGAAAGCACAGATACGCAGTATTTT. Its translation: CASSKVTSGESTDTQYF.

The chain combines TRBV7-9 with TRBJ2-7, with 8 nucleotides matching TRBD1. Germline V CDR1 and CDR2: SEHNR, FQNEAQ (reference sequence). The CDR3 loop spans 15 amino acids. V dropped 2 bases and J dropped 5; count of bases not matched to a gene: 8. As DNA, the CDR3 is TGTGCCAGCAGCTTAAGAGGACAGGGTTTCCACGAGCAGTACTTC. Residues: CASSLRGQGFHEQYF.

The chain has TRBV19 and TRBJ1-2; maybe TRBD1 (6 bases). Germline CDR1 is LNHDA and CDR2 is SQIVND (reference sequence). Trimming took off 8 bases at V and 5 bases at J, with 12 bases between the two ends. The CDR3 runs 12 residues. CDR3: CASLDRKYGYTF. The CDR3 DNA sequence: TGTGCCAGTCTTGACAGGAAGTATGGCTACACCTTC.

This clonotype was counted a single time. This CDR3 fails to terminate in the conserved phenylalanine or tryptophan, so it likely reflects a read error. V gene TRBV7-3 combines with J gene TRBJ2-5; TRBD1 or TRBD2 may be the D gene (5 bases each). The CDR3 has 13 residues. Germline-derived CDR1 and CDR2 are SGHTA and FQGTGA. V was clipped by 5 bases and J by 4 bases, with 11 bases between them. CDR3 residues: CASSRDLTETQYL. The CDR3 coding sequence is TGTGCCAGCAGCCGGGACCTTACAGAGACCCAGTACTTA.

The CDR3 sequence is CASSLAVISGANVLTF. The CDR3, as DNA: TGTGCCAGCAGCTTAGCCGTTATCTCTGGGGCCAACGTCCTGACTTTC. The chain couples TRBV11-3 to TRBJ2-6; D is undetermined. Germline values: CDR1 SGHNT, CDR2 YENEEA. The CDR3 extends over 16 amino acids. The V and J ends lost 1 base and 0 bases respectively, with 7 bases between them.

The gene calls are TRBV18 and TRBJ1-1; D is unresolved. V was pared by 3 bases and J by 5 bases, with 10 bases between. The CDR3 totals 13 residues. Per the germline V gene, CDR1 is KGHSH and CDR2 is LQKENI. The CDR3 DNA reads as TGTGCCAGCTCACCGGCGACGGGGACTGAAGCTTTCTTT. This translates into CASSPATGTEAFF.

This clonotype has just a few counts. This chain connects TRBV5-1 to TRBJ2-6, with D possibly being TRBD1 (5 bases). Trimming removed 5 bases at V and 0 bases at J, with 9 bases between. The CDR3 is 15 residues long. From germline, CDR1 is SGHRS and CDR2 YFSETQ. The CDR3 nucleotides are TGCGCCAGCAGTCCTACAGGCTCTGGGGCCAACGTCCTGACTTTC. Protein: CASSPTGSGANVLTF.

The chain employs TRBV9 and TRBJ2-7; the D gene is possibly TRBD2 (6 bases). Germline V gene sequence: CDR1 SGDLS, CDR2 YYNGEE. The V and J ends lost 3 bases and 2 bases respectively, with 15 bases between them. This CDR3 has 15 residues. CDR3 DNA sequence: TGTGCCAGCAGCGACACCGGGAGAGCGACCTACGAGCAGTACTTC. The encoded protein is CASSDTGRATYEQYF.

This rearrangement joins TRBV15 to TRBJ2-7; 11 bases match TRBD2. Germline V gene data show CDR1 as LNHNV and CDR2 as YYDKDF (reference sequence). The CDR3 contains 15 residues. The junction had 5 bases not matched to a gene; V was cut back by 5 bases and J by 2 bases. The CDR3 DNA reads TGTGCCACCAGCGGTGGACTAGCGGGCACCTACGAGCAGTACTTC. Translation: CATSGGLAGTYEQYF.

The CDR3 spells CASSYSLQGAFYGYTF. The CDR3 nucleotides read TGTGCCAGCAGTTACTCGCTCCAGGGGGCATTCTATGGCTACACCTTC. The genes are TRBV6-5 and TRBJ1-2, with 8 bases lining up with TRBD1. The CDR3 is made up of 16 amino acids. Germline CDR1 is MNHEY and CDR2 is SVGAGI. Trimming removed 0 bases from V and 4 bases from J; junction bases left unmatched: 7.

This chain links TRBV2 with TRBJ2-5, with D perhaps assigned TRBD1 or TRBD2 (5 bases each). The V end lost 7 bases, the J end lost 1 base, and 13 bases lay between the germline ends. The CDR3 is made up of 14 amino acids. CDR1 is SNHLY, CDR2 FYNNEI, per germline. CDR3 coding DNA: TGTGCCAGCATACGGGACCCACGCCAAGAGACCCAGTACTTC. Its translation is CASIRDPRQETQYF.

As DNA, the CDR3 is TGTGCCCGGAAGGGGTCGGGCGAGCAGTACTTC. As protein: CARKGSGEQYF. The genes are TRBV6-2 or TRBV6-3 and TRBJ2-7; D is possibly TRBD1 (5 bases). There are 11 residues in the CDR3. Deletions cut 11 bases from V and 6 bases from J, with 14 bases between. Germline loops: CDR1 MNHEY, CDR2 SVGEGT.

The chain employs TRBV19 and TRBJ1-4; a possible D gene is TRBD1 (6 bases). V lost 7 bases to trimming and J lost 0 bases, with 6 bases between them. The CDR3 totals 13 residues. Germline-derived CDR1 and CDR2 are LNHDA and SQIVND (reference sequence). The CDR3 protein is CASTGATNEKLFF. CDR3 DNA: TGTGCCAGTACAGGGGCAACTAATGAAAAACTGTTTTTT.

This clonotype was counted a few times. J is TRBJ2-7 and V is TRBV2, with D hard to call. The length of the CDR3 is 13 residues. V was cut by 2 bases and J by 3 bases, with 8 bases left in between. Germline V gives CDR1 SNHLY, CDR2 FYNNEI. CDR3 sequence (DNA): TGTGCCAGCAGTGAACGTCTTCTCTACGAGCAGTACTTC. Amino acid sequence: CASSERLLYEQYF.

This clonotype has a handful of counts. V is TRBV5-6 and J is TRBJ2-5; possible D gene TRBD2, 6 bases. CDR3 length: 16 residues. CDR1 SGHDT and CDR2 YYEEEE come from the germline V gene. V gave up 0 bases and J gave up 2 bases, with 14 bases separating them. CDR3 sequence (DNA): TGTGCCAGCAGCTTGGCACTAGCACTCGGTCAAGAGACCCAGTACTTC. Translating it yields CASSLALALGQETQYF.